This TCR beta chain appears in the sequencing data of a study of cytomegalovirus exposure and HLA in healthy donors. Overall study results and limits: The study recorded 164 TCR beta chains that were cytomegalovirus-associated. A later analysis showed HLA-associated TCR beta chains outstripping equally common others in clonal expansion.

Germline V gene lookup returns CDR1 SGHTA and CDR2 FQGNSA. This CDR3 has 18 amino acids. V was cut by 1 base and J by 0 bases, with 13 bases left in between. It was with 60 Vbeta and 13 Jbeta primers that the PCR ran. Here immunoSEQ multiplex PCR was the method, and the copy in TCRdb shows in-frame clones only, minus some. The sample includes 150,000 to 200,000 clones, approximately 81% seen only once; the top ten take about 2.2%. Comment on this clone: The antigen is not known.

V usage is TRBV7-2 and J usage is TRBJ2-6, with D possibly being TRBD1 (6 bases). The TCR comes from a woman aged 50 to 60 in good health and CMV-seronegative. The sample consisted of PBMCs. The CDR3 DNA sequence: TGTGCCAGCAGCTTAGTTAGGGGGACCTACTCTGGGGCCAACGTCCTGACTTTC. It yields the protein CASSLVRGTYSGANVLTF.